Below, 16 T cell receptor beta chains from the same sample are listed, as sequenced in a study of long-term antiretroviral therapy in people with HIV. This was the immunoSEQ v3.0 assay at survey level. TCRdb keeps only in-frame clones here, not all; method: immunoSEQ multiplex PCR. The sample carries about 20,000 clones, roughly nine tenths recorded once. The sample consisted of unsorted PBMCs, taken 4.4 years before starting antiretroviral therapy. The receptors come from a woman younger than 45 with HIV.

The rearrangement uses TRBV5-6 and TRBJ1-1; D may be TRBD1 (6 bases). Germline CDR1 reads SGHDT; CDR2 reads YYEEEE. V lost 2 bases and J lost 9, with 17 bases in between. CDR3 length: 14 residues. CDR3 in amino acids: CASSFSFSGGKAFF. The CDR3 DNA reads TGTGCCAGCAGCTTTAGTTTTAGCGGGGGCAAAGCTTTCTTT. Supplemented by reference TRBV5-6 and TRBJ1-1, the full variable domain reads DAGVTQSPTHLIKTRGQQVTLRCSPKSGHDTVSWYQQALGQGPQFIFQYYEEEERQRGNFPDRFSGHQFPNYSSELNVNALLLGDSALYLCASSFSFSGGKAFFGQGTRLTVV.

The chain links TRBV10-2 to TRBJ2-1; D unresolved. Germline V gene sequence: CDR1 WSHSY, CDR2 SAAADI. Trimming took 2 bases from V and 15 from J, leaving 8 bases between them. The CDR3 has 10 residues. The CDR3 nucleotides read TGCGCCAGCAGTGAGCGAGTAGCGTTCTTC. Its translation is CASSERVAFF.

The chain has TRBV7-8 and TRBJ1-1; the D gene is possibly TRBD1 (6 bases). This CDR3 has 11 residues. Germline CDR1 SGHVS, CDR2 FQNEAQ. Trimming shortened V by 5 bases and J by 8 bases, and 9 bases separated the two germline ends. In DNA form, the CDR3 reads TGTGCCAGCAGCAACAGGGCGGAAGCTTTCTTT. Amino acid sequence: CASSNRAEAFF.

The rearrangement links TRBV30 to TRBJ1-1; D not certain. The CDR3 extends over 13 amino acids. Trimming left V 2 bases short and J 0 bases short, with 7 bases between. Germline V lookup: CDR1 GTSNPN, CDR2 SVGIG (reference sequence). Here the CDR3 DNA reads TGTGCCTGGAGTCGGCAATTGAACACTGAAGCTTTCTTT. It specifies CAWSRQLNTEAFF.

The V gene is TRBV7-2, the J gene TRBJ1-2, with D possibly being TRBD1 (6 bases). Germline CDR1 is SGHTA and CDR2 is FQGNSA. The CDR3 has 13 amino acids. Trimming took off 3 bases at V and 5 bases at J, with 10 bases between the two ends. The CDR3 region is CASSFQGSYGYTF. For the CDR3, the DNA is TGTGCCAGCAGCTTCCAGGGGTCGTATGGCTACACCTTC.

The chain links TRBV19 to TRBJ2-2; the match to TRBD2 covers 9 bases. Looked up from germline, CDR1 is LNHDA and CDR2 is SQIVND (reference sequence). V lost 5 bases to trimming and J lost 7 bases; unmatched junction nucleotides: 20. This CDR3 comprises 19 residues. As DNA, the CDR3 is TGTGCCAGTAGTGCCCAACCCGTGGCGGGGGGGCCTTGGAGCGGGGAGCTGTTTTTT. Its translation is CASSAQPVAGGPWSGELFF.

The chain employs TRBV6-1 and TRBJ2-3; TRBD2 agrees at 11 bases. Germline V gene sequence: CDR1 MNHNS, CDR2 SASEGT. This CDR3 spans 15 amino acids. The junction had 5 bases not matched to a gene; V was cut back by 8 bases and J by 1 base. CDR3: CASQPSGGRTDTQYF. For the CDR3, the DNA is TGTGCCAGCCAACCTAGCGGGGGGCGCACAGATACGCAGTATTTT.

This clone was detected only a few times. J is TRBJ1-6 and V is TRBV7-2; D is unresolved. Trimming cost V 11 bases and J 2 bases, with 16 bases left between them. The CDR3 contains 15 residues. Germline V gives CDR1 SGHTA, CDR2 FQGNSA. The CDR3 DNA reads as TGTGCCGGTTCGCGGCGTGTCCCCTATAATTCACCCCTCCACTTT. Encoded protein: CAGSRRVPYNSPLHF.

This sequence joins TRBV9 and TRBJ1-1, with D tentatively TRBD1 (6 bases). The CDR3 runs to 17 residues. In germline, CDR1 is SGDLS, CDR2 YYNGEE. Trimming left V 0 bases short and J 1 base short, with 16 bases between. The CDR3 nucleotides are TGTGCCAGCAGCGTAGAAGGGGGACGGGGATGGAACACTGAAGCTTTCTTT. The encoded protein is CASSVEGGRGWNTEAFF.

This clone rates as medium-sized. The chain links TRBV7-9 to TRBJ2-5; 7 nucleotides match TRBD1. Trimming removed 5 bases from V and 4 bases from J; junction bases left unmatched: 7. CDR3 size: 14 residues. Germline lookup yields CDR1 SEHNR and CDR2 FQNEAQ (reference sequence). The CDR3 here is CASSPPTGTETQYF. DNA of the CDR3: TGTGCCAGCAGCCCGCCGACAGGGACAGAGACCCAGTACTTC.

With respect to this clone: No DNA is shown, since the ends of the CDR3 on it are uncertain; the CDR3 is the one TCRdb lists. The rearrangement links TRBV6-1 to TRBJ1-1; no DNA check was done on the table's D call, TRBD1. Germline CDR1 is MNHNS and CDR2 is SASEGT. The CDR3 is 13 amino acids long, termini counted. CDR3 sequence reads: CASILDRDTEAFF.

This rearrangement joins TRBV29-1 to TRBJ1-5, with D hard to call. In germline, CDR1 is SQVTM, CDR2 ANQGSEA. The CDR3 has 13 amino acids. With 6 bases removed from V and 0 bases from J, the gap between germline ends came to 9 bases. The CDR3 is CSVLDSSNQPQHF. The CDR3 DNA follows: TGCAGCGTCCTAGATAGTAGCAATCAGCCCCAGCATTTT.

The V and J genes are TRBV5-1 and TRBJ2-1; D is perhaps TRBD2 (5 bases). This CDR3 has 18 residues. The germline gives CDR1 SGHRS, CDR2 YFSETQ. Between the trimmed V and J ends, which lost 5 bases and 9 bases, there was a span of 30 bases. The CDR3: CASSLSYLRRVSGREQFF. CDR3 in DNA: TGCGCCAGCAGTCTGTCATATTTGCGGCGGGTAAGTGGTCGTGAGCAGTTCTTC.

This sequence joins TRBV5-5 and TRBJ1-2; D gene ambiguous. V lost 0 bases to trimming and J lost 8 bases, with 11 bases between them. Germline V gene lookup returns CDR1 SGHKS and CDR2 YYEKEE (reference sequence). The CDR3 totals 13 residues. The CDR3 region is CASSLDLGFGYTF. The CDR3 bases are TGTGCCAGCAGCTTGGACTTAGGGTTCGGCTACACCTTC.

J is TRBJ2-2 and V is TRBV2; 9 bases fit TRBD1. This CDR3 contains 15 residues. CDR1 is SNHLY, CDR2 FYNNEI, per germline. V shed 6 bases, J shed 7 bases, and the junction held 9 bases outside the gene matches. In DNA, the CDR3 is TGTGCCAGCAGAACAGGGACAGGGAGAGGCGGGGAGCTGTTTTTT. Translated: CASRTGTGRGGELFF.

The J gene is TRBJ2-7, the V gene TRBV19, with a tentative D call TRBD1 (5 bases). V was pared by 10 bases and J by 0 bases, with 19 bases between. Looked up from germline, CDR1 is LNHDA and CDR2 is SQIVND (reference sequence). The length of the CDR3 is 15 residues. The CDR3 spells CATKWLRQFSYEQYF. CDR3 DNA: TGTGCCACTAAGTGGCTACGACAGTTCTCCTACGAGCAGTACTTC.